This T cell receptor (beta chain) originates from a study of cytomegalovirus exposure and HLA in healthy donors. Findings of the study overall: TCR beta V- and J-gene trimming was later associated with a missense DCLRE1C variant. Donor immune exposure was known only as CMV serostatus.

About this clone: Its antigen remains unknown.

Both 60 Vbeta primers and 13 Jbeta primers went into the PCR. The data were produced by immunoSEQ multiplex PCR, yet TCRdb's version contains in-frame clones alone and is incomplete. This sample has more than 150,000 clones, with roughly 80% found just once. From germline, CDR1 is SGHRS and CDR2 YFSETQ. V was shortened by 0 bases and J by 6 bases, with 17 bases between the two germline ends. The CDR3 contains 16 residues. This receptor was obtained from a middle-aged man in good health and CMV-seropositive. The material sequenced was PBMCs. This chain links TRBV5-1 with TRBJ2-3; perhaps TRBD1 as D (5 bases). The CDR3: CASSLGRASASDTQYF. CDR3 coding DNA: TGCGCCAGCAGCTTGGGCAGGGCCAGCGCATCGGATACGCAGTATTTT.